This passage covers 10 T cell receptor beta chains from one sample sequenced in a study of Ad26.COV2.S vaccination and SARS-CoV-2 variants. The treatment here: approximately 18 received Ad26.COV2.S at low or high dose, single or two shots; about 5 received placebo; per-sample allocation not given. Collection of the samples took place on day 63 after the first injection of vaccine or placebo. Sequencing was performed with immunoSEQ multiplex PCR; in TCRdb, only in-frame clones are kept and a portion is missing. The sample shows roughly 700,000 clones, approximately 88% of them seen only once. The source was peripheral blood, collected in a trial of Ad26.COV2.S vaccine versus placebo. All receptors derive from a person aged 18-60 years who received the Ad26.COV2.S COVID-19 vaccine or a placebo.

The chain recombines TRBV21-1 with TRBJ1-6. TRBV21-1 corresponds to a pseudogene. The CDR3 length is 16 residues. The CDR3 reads CASSVRESSYNSPLHF. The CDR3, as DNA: TGTGCCAGCAGCGTCAGGGAGAGCTCCTATAATTCACCCCTCCACTTT.

The CDR3 DNA is TGCAGTGCTAGTTTGGCGGACTACAATGAGCAGTTCTTC. Translated, it gives CSASLADYNEQFF. The rearrangement links TRBV20-1 to TRBJ2-1, with unresolved D. The CDR3 runs to 13 residues. V lost 3 bases to trimming and J lost 3 bases, with 9 bases between them. Looked up from germline, CDR1 is DFQATT and CDR2 is SNEGSKA (reference sequence).

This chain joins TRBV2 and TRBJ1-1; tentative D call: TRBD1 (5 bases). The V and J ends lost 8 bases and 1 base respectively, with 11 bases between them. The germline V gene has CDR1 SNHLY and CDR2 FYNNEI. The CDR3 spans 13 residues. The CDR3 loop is CASLWDSNTEAFF. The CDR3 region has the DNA TGTGCCAGCCTTTGGGACTCGAACACTGAAGCTTTCTTT.

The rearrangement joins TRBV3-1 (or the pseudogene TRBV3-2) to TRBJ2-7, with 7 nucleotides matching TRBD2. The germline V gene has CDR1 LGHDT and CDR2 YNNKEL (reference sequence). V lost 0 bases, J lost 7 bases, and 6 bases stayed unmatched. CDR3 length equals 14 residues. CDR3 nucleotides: TGTGCCAGCAGCCAAGATCGGACTAGTTGGGAGCAGTACTTC. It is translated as CASSQDRTSWEQYF.

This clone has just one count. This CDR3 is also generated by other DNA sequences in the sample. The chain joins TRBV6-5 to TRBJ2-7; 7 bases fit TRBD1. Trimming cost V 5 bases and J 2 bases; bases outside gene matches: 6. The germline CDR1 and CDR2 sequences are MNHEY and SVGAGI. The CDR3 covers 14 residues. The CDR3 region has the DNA TGTGCCAGCAGTATCAGGGACAGCGCCTACGAGCAGTACTTC. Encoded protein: CASSIRDSAYEQYF.

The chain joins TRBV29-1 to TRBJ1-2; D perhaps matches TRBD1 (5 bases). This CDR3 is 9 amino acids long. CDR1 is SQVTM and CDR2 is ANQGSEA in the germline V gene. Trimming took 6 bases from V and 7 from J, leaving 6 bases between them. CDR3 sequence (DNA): TGCAGCGTCGGGGCTGGCTACACCTTC. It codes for CSVGAGYTF.

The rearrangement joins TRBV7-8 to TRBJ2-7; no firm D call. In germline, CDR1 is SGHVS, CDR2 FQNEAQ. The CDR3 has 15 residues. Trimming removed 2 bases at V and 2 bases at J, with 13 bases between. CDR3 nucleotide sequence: TGTGCCAGCAGCTTATCGATAGCTGCTGCCTACGAGCAGTACTTC. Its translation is CASSLSIAAAYEQYF.

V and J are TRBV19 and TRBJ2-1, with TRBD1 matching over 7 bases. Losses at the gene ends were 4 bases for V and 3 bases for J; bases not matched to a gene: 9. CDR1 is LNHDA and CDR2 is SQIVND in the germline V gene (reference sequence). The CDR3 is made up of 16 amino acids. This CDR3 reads CASSRPRTGGYNEQFF. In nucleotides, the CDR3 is TGTGCCAGTAGTAGGCCCCGGACAGGCGGCTACAATGAGCAGTTCTTC.

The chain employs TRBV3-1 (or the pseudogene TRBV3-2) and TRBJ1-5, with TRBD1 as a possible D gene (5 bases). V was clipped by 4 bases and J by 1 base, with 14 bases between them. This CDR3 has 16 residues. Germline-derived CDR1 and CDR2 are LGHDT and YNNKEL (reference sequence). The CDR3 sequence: CASSPSTGGSNQPQHF. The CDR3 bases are TGTGCCAGCAGCCCTAGTACAGGTGGGAGCAATCAGCCCCAGCATTTT.

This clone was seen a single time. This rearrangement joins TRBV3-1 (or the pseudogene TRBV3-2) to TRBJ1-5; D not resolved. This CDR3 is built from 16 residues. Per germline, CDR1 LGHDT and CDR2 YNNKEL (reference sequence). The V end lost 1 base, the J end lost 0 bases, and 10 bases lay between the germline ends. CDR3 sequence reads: CASSQGAPYSNQPQHF. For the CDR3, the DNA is TGTGCCAGCAGCCAAGGGGCACCATATAGCAATCAGCCCCAGCATTTT.